The entry that follows covers one T cell receptor beta chain sequence. The data are from a study of tumor-infiltrating lymphocytes in localized non-small cell lung cancer. The method was immunoSEQ multiplex PCR; TCRdb's version includes in-frame clones alone and lacks a portion of them. Here the sample spans some 7,800 clones, roughly three quarters being singletons. Specimen: uninvolved lung tissue not adjacent to the tumor. The TCR sequence derives from a human donor with non-small cell lung cancer.

CDR3 residues: CAISAGQGVRESSYNEQFF. DNA of the CDR3: TGTGCCATCAGTGCAGGACAGGGAGTACGGGAGTCCTCCTACAATGAGCAGTTCTTC. This chain uses TRBV10-3 with TRBJ2-1, with 8 bases matching TRBD1. The germline CDR1 and CDR2 sequences are ENHRY and SYGVKD. J was trimmed by 0 bases and V by 4 bases; bases with no gene match: 14. The CDR3 sequence is 19 residues long.